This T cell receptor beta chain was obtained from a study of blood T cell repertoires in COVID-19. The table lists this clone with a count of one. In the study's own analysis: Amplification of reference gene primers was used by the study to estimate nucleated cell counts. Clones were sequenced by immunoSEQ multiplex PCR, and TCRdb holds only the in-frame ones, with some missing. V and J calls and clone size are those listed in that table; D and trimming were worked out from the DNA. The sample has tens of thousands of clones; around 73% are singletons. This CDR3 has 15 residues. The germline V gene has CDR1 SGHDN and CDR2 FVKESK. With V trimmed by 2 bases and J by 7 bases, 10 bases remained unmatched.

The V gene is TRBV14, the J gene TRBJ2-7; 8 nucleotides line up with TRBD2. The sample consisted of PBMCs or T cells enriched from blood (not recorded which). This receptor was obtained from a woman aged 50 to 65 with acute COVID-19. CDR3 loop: CASSQMSGGLREQYF. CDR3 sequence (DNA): TGTGCCAGCAGCCAAATGAGCGGGGGTCTAAGGGAGCAGTACTTC. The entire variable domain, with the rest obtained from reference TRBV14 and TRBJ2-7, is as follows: EAGVTQFPSHSVIEKGQTVTLRCDPISGHDNLYWYRRVMGKEIKFLLHFVKESKQDESGMPNNRFLAERTGGTYSTLKVQPAELEDSGVYFCASSQMSGGLREQYFGPGTRLTVT.